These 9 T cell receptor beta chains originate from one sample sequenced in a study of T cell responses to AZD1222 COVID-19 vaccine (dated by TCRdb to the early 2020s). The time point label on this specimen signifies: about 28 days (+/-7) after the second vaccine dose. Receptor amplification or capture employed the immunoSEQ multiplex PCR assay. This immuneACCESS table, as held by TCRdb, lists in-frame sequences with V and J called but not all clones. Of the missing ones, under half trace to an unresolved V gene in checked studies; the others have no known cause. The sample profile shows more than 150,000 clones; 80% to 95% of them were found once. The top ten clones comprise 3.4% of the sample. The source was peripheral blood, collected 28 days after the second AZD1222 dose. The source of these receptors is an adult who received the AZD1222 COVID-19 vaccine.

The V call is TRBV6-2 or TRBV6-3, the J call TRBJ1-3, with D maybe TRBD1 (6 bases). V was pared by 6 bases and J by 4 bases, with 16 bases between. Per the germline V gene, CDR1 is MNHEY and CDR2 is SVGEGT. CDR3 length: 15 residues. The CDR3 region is CASSPGGGAGNTIYF. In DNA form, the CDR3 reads TGTGCCAGCAGCCCCGGGGGGGGCGCGGGAAACACCATATATTTT.

The CDR3 reads CASSWGLAGEQFF. CDR3 nucleotide sequence: TGTGCCTCGAGTTGGGGCCTAGCGGGGGAGCAGTTCTTC. The chain joins TRBV11-2 to TRBJ2-1, with TRBD2 identical over 9 bases. The CDR3 contains 13 residues. In germline, CDR1 is SGHAT, CDR2 FQNNGV. V was pared by 11 bases and J by 10 bases, with 12 bases of the junction left unmatched. Based on the CDR3 plus reference TRBV11-2 and TRBJ2-1, the full variable domain is EAGVAQSPRYKIIEKRQSVAFWCNPISGHATLYWYQQILGQGPKLLIQFQNNGVVDDSQLPKDRFSAERLKGVDSTLKIQPAKLEDSAVYLCASSWGLAGEQFFGPGTRLTVL.

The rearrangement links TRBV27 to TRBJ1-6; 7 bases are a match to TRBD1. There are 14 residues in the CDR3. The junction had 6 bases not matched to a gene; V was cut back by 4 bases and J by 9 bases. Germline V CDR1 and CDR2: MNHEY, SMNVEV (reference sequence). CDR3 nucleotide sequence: TGTGCCAGCAGTTACAGGGGTCCGGGTTCACCCCTCCACTTT. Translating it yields CASSYRGPGSPLHF.

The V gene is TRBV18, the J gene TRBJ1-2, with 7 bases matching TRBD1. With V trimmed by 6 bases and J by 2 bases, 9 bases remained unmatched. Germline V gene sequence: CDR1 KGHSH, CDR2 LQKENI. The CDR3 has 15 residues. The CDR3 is CASSPRGQRNYGYTF. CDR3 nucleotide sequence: TGTGCCAGCTCCCCTAGGGGACAGCGAAACTATGGCTACACCTTC.

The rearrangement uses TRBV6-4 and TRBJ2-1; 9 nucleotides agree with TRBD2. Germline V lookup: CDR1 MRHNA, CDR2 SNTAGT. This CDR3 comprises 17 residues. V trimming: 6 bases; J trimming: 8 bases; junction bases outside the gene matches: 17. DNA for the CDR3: TGTGCCAGCAGCCCTACATTGAGTAGCGGGAGCGAGTATGAGCAGTTCTTC. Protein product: CASSPTLSSGSEYEQFF.

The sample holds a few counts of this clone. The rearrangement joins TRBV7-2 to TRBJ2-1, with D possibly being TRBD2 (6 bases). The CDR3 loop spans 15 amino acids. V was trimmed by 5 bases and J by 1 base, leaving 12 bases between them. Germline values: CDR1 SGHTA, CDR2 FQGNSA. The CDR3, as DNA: TGTGCCAGCAGCCCCGGGCGGGGATCCTACAATGAGCAGTTCTTC. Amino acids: CASSPGRGSYNEQFF.

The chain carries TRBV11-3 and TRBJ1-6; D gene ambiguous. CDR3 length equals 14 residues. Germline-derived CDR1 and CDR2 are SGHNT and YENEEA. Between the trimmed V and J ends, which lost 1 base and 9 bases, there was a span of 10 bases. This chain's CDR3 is CASSLGLLGSPLHF. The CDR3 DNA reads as TGTGCCAGCAGCTTAGGCCTATTGGGTTCACCCCTCCACTTT.

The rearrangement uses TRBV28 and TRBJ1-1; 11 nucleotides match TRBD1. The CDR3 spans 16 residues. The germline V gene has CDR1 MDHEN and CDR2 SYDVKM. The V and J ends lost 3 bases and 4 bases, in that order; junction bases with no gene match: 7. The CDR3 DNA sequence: TGTGCCAGCAGTTTTTGGACAGGGGGCGCGGGCACTGAAGCTTTCTTT. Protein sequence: CASSFWTGGAGTEAFF.

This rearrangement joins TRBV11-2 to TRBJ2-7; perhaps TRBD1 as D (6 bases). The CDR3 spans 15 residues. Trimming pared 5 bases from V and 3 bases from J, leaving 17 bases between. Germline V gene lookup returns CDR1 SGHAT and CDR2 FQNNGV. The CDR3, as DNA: TGTGCCAGCAGCCTCCGGACAGACCACCTCTACGAGCAGTACTTC. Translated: CASSLRTDHLYEQYF.